This T cell receptor beta chain was identified in a study of blood T cell repertoires in COVID-19. Study in general: COVID-19 samples collected from the United States, Italy and Spain covered acute and convalescent phases.

The table lists this clone with a few counts. CDR1 and CDR2 from the germline V gene are GTSNPN and SVGIG (reference sequence). The CDR3 consists of 12 residues. V lost 2 bases and J lost 3, with 7 bases in between. Original methodology: Estimates of nucleated cell counts were drawn from the amplification of reference gene primers. TCRdb keeps only in-frame clones here, not all; method: immunoSEQ multiplex PCR. V and J calls plus clone size are reproduced from that table; the DNA served to infer D and trimming. The sample has about 160,000 clones, more than 60% seen once. This clonotype originated in a man aged 55 to 69 with acute or convalescent COVID-19. The rearrangement joins TRBV30 to TRBJ1-2; no clear D. The sequenced material came from peripheral blood. CDR3 region: CAWSLSDYGYTF. Here the CDR3 DNA reads TGTGCCTGGAGTTTGTCAGACTATGGCTACACCTTC.